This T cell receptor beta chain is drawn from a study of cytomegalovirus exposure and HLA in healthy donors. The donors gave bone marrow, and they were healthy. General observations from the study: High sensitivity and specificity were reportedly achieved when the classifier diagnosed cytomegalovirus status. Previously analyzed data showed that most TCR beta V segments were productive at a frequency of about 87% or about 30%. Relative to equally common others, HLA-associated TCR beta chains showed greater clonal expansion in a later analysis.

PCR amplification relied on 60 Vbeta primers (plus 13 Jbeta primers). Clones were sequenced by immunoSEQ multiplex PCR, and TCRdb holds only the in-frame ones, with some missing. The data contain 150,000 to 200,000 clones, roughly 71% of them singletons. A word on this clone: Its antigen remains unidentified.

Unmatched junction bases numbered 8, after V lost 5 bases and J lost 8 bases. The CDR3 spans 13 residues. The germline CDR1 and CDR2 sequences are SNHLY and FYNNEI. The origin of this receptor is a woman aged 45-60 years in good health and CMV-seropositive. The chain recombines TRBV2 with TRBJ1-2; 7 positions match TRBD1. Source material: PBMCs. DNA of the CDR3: TGTGCCAGCAGTCAGGGGGTACCCTGGGGCTACACCTTC. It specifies CASSQGVPWGYTF.